This T cell receptor (beta chain) came from a study of T cell responses to AZD1222 COVID-19 vaccine. Germline CDR1 SGHNT, CDR2 YENEEA. The CDR3 totals 14 residues. Trimming took off 2 bases at V and 3 bases at J, with 7 bases between the two ends. The table came from immunoSEQ multiplex PCR; TCRdb's copy has only in-frame clones and leaves some out. The table includes 200,000 to 300,000 clones, approximately 93% detected once. The chain combines TRBV11-3 with TRBJ2-2; D remains ambiguous. Here the sequenced sample was peripheral blood, taken on day 0 of AZD1222 vaccination. The clonotype comes from an adult in good health. CDR3 in DNA: TGTGCCAGCAGCTTACGCGGACACACCGGGGAGCTGTTTTTT. Its protein product is CASSLRGHTGELFF.